This T cell receptor (beta chain) is from a study of blood T cell repertoires in COVID-19. This clone appeared a few times. Authors' analysis steps: Reference gene primers were amplified, and this amplification served to estimate nucleated cell counts. Clones were read by immunoSEQ multiplex PCR, and TCRdb kept only the in-frame ones, dropping some. The V and J calls and the clone size are those of that table, but D and trimming were determined from the DNA. The data show 150,000 to 200,000 clones, approximately 91% seen once. The study drew participants aged about 18 to 89 years from about two dozen US areas. CDR3 size: 13 residues. The V segment lost 5 bases and the J segment 7 bases; nucleotides outside the gene matches: 8. Germline V gives CDR1 MDHEN, CDR2 SYDVKM.

This receptor was identified in a woman aged 18 to 35 who had recovered from COVID-19. The chain combines TRBV28 with TRBJ2-7, with 7 bases that match TRBD1. The sample was PBMCs or T cells enriched from blood (not recorded which). In nucleotides, the CDR3 is TGTGCCAGCAGTGCCAATCCAGGGGGAGAGCAGTACTTC. As protein: CASSANPGGEQYF.